This passage covers 2 T cell receptor beta chains from one sample sequenced in a study of response to subunit inactivated influenza vaccine. TCRdb re-analysed the RT-PCR reads in MiXCR, keeping a single row per CDR3 protein. The table records about 800,000 distinct CDR3 sequences, 21% of them present only once. The specimen was PBMCs from blood, collected more than 4 days after vaccination. These receptors were taken from a man in his forties or fifties who received an inactivated influenza vaccine.

This clonotype was found many times. This rearrangement joins TRBV29-1 to TRBJ2-1, with D tentatively TRBD1 or TRBD2 (5 bases each). The ends were cut back, 0 bases at V and 0 bases at J, with 12 bases in the middle. The CDR3 loop spans 16 amino acids. Looked up from germline, CDR1 is SQVTM and CDR2 is ANQGSEA. CDR3 DNA sequence: TGCAGCGTTGAAGATCTGGGGGACCTCTCCTACAATGAGCAGTTCTTC. Protein sequence: CSVEDLGDLSYNEQFF.

The gene calls are TRBV7-2 and TRBJ2-2, with 11 positions matching TRBD1. J lost 7 bases, V lost 3 bases, and 10 bases had no gene match. Per germline, CDR1 SGHTA and CDR2 FQGNSA. CDR3 length: 17 amino acids. CDR3 sequence (DNA): TGTGCCAGCAGCTTCACCGGGACAGGGGGGTTCGGCGGGGAGCTGTTTTTT. This sequence encodes CASSFTGTGGFGGELFF.